This T cell receptor beta chain derives from a study of monozygotic twins with inflammatory bowel disease. It was from whole blood, with no T cell sorting, that total RNA was isolated. Amplification of TCRalpha and TCRbeta cDNA involved two nested PCRs that ran for about 16 and 10 cycles. TCRdb reprocessed the 5' RACE reads, keeping one entry per CDR3 protein, no DNA. The listing contains around 380,000 distinct CDR3 sequences. The CDR3 is made up of 16 amino acids. Germline V gene lookup returns CDR1 MGHDK and CDR2 SYGVNS. The clonotype was recovered from a human donor with ulcerative colitis or Crohn's disease, or a healthy co-twin of an affected twin (not recorded which). Sequencing was carried out using blood. The chain employs TRBV25-1 and TRBJ2-7; lacking DNA, the TRBD2 call made by TCRdb goes unchecked. CDR3 region: CASSNLSGAGVYEQYF.